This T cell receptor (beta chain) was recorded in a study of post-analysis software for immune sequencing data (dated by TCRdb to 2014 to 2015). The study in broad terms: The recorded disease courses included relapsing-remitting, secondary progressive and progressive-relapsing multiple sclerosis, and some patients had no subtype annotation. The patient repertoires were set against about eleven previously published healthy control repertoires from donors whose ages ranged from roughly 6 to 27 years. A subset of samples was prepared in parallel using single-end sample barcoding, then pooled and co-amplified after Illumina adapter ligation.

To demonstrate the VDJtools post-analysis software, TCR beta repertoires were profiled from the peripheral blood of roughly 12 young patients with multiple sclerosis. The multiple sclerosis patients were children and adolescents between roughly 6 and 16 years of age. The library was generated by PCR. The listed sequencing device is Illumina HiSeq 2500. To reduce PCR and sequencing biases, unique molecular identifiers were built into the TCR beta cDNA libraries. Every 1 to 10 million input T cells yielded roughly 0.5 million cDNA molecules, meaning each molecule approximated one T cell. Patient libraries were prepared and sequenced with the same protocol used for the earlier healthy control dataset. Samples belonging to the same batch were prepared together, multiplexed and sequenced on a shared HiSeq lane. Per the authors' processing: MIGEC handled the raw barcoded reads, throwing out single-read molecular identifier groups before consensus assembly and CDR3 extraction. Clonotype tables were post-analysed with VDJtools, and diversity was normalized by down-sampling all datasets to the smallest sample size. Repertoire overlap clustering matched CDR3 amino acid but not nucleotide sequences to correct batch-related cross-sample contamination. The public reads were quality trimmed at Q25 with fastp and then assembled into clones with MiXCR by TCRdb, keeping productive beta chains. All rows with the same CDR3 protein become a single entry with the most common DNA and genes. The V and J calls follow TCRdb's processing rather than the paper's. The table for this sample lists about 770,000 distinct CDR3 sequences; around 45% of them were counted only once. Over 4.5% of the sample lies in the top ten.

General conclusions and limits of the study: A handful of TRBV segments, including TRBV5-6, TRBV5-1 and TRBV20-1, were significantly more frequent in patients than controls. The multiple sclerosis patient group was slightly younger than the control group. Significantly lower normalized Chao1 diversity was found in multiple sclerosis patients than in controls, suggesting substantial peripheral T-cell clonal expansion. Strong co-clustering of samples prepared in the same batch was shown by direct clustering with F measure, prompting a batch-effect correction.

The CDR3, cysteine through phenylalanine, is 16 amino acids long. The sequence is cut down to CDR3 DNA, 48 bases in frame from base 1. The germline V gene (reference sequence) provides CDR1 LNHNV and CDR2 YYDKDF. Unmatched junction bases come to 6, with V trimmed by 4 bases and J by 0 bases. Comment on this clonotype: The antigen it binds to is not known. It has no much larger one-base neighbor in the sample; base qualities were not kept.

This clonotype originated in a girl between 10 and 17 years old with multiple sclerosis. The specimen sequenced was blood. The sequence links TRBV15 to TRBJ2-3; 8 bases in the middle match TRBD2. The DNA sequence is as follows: TGTGCCACCAGCACCTCGTCTAGCGGGAGCACAGATACGCAGTATTTT. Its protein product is CATSTSSSGSTDTQYF.